This section outlines one T cell receptor (beta chain) sequence together with its context. Its antigen remains unknown. This entry belongs to a study of human CD8 memory T cell subsets. Germline CDR1 is SQVTM and CDR2 is ANQGSEA. This CDR3 contains 14 residues. CCR7+ PD-1- TIGIT- CD8+ T cells were termed stem-like memory (TSTEM). Healthy donors' buffy coats yielded the PBMC. For every subset, the RNA was derived from duplicate vials of around 140,000 sorted CD8+ T cells. Study observations and caveats: Greater diversity in stem-like memory than precursor exhausted T cells was suggested by Chao1 estimates.

Sequencing libraries of TCR beta were made by UMI-labeled 5' RACE. Using the 5' RACE reads, TCRdb records one entry per CDR3 protein without DNA. The record lists about 10,000 distinct CDR3 sequences, of which the ten most abundant hold roughly 22%. Specimen: CD8+ stem-like memory T cells (TSCM and TCM) sorted from PBMCs. Noted subset: stem-like memory CD8 T cells (TSTEM), CCR7+ PD-1- TIGIT-. The sequence came from a human donor in good health. The chain uses TRBV29-1 and TRBJ2-7. CDR3: CSVETTGESYEQYF.